This entry lists 11 T cell receptor beta chains sequenced from one sample in a study of blood T cell repertoires in COVID-19. Measured with immunoSEQ multiplex PCR; TCRdb has only the in-frame clones, and not every one. The top ten hold around a fifth of the sample, which has around 150,000 clones, 80% to 90% seen once. Sequenced input: peripheral blood. Receptors were obtained from an elderly woman with acute or convalescent COVID-19.

The chain is built from TRBV7-2 and TRBJ2-2; no firm D call. The CDR3 runs to 15 residues. Germline V lookup: CDR1 SGHTA, CDR2 FQGNSA. V was cut by 1 base and J by 1 base, with 7 bases left in between. CDR3 protein: CASSLVIGNTGELFF. The CDR3 DNA reads as TGTGCCAGCAGCTTAGTCATCGGGAACACCGGGGAGCTGTTTTTT.

DNA of the CDR3: TGCGCCAGCAGCCAAGTGGCTAGCGGGGCCAAAAGCTCCTACAATGAGCAGTTCTTC. Protein sequence: CASSQVASGAKSSYNEQFF. The chain has TRBV4-3 and TRBJ2-1, with TRBD2 matching 9 bases. CDR3 length: 19 residues. Germline V gene sequence: CDR1 LGHNA, CDR2 YSLEER. The ends lost 1 base at V and 0 bases at J; junction bases unmatched: 10.

V gene TRBV4-1 combines with J gene TRBJ1-5; the D gene is possibly TRBD1 (6 bases). V lost 10 bases and J 6 bases, leaving 16 bases between the germline ends. CDR3 length: 13 residues. Germline V lookup: CDR1 MGHRA, CDR2 YSYEKL. Here the CDR3 reads CATSGGPSQPQHF. As DNA, the CDR3 is TGCGCCACCTCGGGGGGGCCCAGTCAGCCCCAGCATTTT.

The rearrangement joins TRBV28 to TRBJ1-2, with 9 positions matching TRBD1. CDR1 is MDHEN and CDR2 is SYDVKM in the germline V gene. The CDR3 covers 15 residues. The V and J ends lost 6 bases and 3 bases, in that order; junction bases with no gene match: 8. CDR3 residues: CASSETGTGHYGYTF. The CDR3 DNA reads TGTGCCAGCAGCGAAACCGGGACAGGGCACTATGGCTACACCTTC.

The chain combines TRBV27 with TRBJ1-2; D ambiguous. The CDR3 has 15 amino acids. Between the trimmed V and J ends, which lost 2 bases and 3 bases, there was a span of 13 bases. Looked up from germline, CDR1 is MNHEY and CDR2 is SMNVEV (reference sequence). The CDR3: CASSLSRTSYYGYTF. The CDR3 DNA sequence: TGTGCCAGCAGTTTAAGCAGGACTTCTTACTATGGCTACACCTTC.

V usage is TRBV9 and J usage is TRBJ2-5, with 8 bases fitting TRBD2. The J segment lost 0 bases and the V segment lost 0 bases, leaving 7 bases of the junction unmatched. Germline V gives CDR1 SGDLS, CDR2 YYNGEE. This CDR3 is built from 17 residues. CDR3: CASSVGGSGTYQETQYF. The CDR3 DNA sequence: TGTGCCAGCAGCGTAGGCGGTAGCGGGACGTACCAAGAGACCCAGTACTTC.

CDR3 bases: TGCGCCAGCAGCCAAACAGCGGGACAGGGTTTTAATGAAAAACTGTTTTTT. Its protein product is CASSQTAGQGFNEKLFF. The chain has TRBV4-3 and TRBJ1-4; 9 bases agree with TRBD1. Germline trimming cut 2 bases from V and 4 bases from J; bases unmatched to any gene: 8. Looked up from germline, CDR1 is LGHNA and CDR2 is YSLEER. This CDR3 comprises 17 residues.

The chain employs TRBV7-2 and TRBJ2-1, with TRBD2 matching over 10 bases. V lost 1 base, J lost 4 bases, and 13 bases stayed unmatched. This CDR3 has 19 residues. Germline V gives CDR1 SGHTA, CDR2 FQGNSA. The CDR3 sequence: CASSLVGSASGRAYNEQFF. The CDR3 region has the DNA TGTGCCAGCAGCTTAGTGGGGTCGGCTAGCGGGAGAGCGTACAATGAGCAGTTCTTC.

This chain links TRBV3-1 (or the pseudogene TRBV3-2) with TRBJ2-1, with D possibly being TRBD1 (6 bases). The CDR3 covers 17 residues. Looked up from germline, CDR1 is LGHDT and CDR2 is YNNKEL (reference sequence). Trimming took off 4 bases at V and 6 bases at J, with 22 bases between the two ends. In DNA form, the CDR3 reads TGTGCCAGCAGCCGGGGGCTGGGGCTAGGGTCTGTCAATGAGCAGTTCTTC. Translated, it gives CASSRGLGLGSVNEQFF.

The V gene is TRBV28, the J gene TRBJ2-7, with D unresolved. V was shortened by 6 bases and J by 2 bases, with 11 bases between the two germline ends. Germline V CDR1 and CDR2: MDHEN, SYDVKM. The CDR3 is 13 amino acids. The CDR3 nucleotides are TGTGCCAGCAGCCAGACACCTACCTACGAGCAGTACTTC. It specifies CASSQTPTYEQYF.

The rearrangement joins TRBV18 to TRBJ1-4, with unresolved D. This CDR3 comprises 14 residues. The germline CDR1 and CDR2 sequences are KGHSH and LQKENI. Deletions cut 3 bases from V and 4 bases from J, with 9 bases between. The CDR3 bases are TGTGCCAGCTCACCTAGTAAAATTAATGAAAAACTGTTTTTT. Residues: CASSPSKINEKLFF.